This T cell receptor (beta chain) emerged from a study of response to subunit inactivated influenza vaccine. One entry per CDR3 protein results from TCRdb running MiXCR on the RT-PCR reads. The data show roughly 650,000 distinct CDR3 sequences, with more than 15% seen just once and roughly 11% held by the top ten. Points from the study as a whole: The authors offered the suggestion that each seasonal influenza vaccination recruits few new T cells.

This clonotype was seen ten or more times. The target antigen is unknown. The sequence was collected from a man in his fifties or sixties who received an inactivated influenza vaccine. The sequencing used PBMCs from blood, collected 12 days after vaccination.

The CDR3 nucleotides are TGTGCCAGCAGTTCAAACACAGATACGCAGTATTTT. This gives the protein CASSSNTDTQYF. The rearrangement uses TRBV7-9 and TRBJ2-3; D call uncertain. Germline lookup yields CDR1 SEHNR and CDR2 FQNEAQ (reference sequence). Trimming took off 6 bases at V and 2 bases at J, with 6 bases between the two ends. CDR3 length equals 12 residues.